This T cell receptor (beta chain) emerged from a study of blood T cell repertoires in COVID-19. The overall study: The samples span acute and convalescent COVID-19 from the United States, Italy and Spain. PBMCs, B-cell-depleted T cells, or T cells were the source of the cDNA or gDNA that made up the material.

Per the authors' pipeline: The assay estimated nucleated cells by amplifying reference gene primers. Profiled with immunoSEQ multiplex PCR; TCRdb holds only in-frame clones, not every one. V, J and clone size were drawn from that table, and D and trimming were deduced from the DNA. The sample contains tens of thousands of clones, less than 85% of which appear only once. The V end was cut by 3 bases, the J end by 0 bases, with 11 bases between. The CDR3 sequence is 16 residues long. Germline lookup yields CDR1 SGHDN and CDR2 FVKESK. The receptor comes from a human donor in a cohort sampled during active COVID-19. The sample comprised peripheral blood. The chain uses TRBV14 and TRBJ1-4; no definite D call. The CDR3 DNA reads as TGTGCCAGCAGCCAGGCGGAGAGTGCAACTAATGAAAAACTGTTTTTT. It yields the protein CASSQAESATNEKLFF.